The 17 T cell receptor beta chains given below trace back to one sample, sequenced in a study of control samples from healthy donors and cancer patients. The protocol was immunoSEQ multiplex PCR, while the TCRdb copy is restricted to in-frame clones and leaves out a portion. Among about 64,000 clones, approximately 92% were seen once, and the ten largest hold about 1.8%. The sequencing sample was made of PBMCs. These receptor sequences come from a man between 40 and 49 years old with colorectal cancer.

The chain's CDR3 is CSASDRRREKLFF. CDR3 nucleotides: TGCAGTGCTAGTGACAGGAGGCGTGAAAAACTGTTTTTT. V usage is TRBV20-1 and J usage is TRBJ1-4; TRBD1 is a possible D gene (6 bases). The CDR3 runs 13 residues. Germline V lookup: CDR1 DFQATT, CDR2 SNEGSKA (reference sequence). V was pared by 3 bases and J by 7 bases, with 12 bases between.

The genes are TRBV18 and TRBJ2-2, with TRBD1 matching 9 bases. V lost 3 bases, J lost 0 bases, and 2 bases stayed unmatched. In germline, CDR1 is KGHSH, CDR2 LQKENI. This CDR3 has 16 residues. The CDR3, as DNA: TGTGCCAGCTCACCGAACAGGGGGCCGAACACCGGGGAGCTGTTTTTT. This sequence encodes CASSPNRGPNTGELFF.

V gene TRBV5-1 combines with J gene TRBJ2-2; 8 bases are a match to TRBD2. Per the germline V gene, CDR1 is SGHRS and CDR2 is YFSETQ. This CDR3 is built from 17 residues. The J segment lost 0 bases and the V segment lost 8 bases, leaving 12 bases of the junction unmatched. CDR3 coding DNA: TGCGCCAGTAGCACGGGAGGGCTAGCGGCGAACACCGGGGAGCTGTTTTTT. As protein: CASSTGGLAANTGELFF.

The V gene is TRBV6-5, the J gene TRBJ1-3; D call uncertain. Per germline, CDR1 MNHEY and CDR2 SVGAGI. The CDR3 covers 15 residues. The V end was cut by 2 bases, the J end by 0 bases, with 8 bases between. As DNA, the CDR3 is TGTGCCAGCAGTTACACCGATCGCTCTGGAAACACCATATATTTT. It encodes CASSYTDRSGNTIYF.

This chain uses TRBV2 with TRBJ2-3, with 7 bases lining up with TRBD1. The CDR3 runs 14 residues. The V and J ends lost 7 bases and 2 bases, in that order; junction bases with no gene match: 6. Germline assignment: CDR1 SNHLY and CDR2 FYNNEI. The CDR3 bases are TGTGCCAGCATGCCGGGACAGTCCACAGATACGCAGTATTTT. Translation: CASMPGQSTDTQYF.

The genes are TRBV7-2 and TRBJ1-2; 7 bases fit TRBD1. V dropped 7 bases and J dropped 6; count of bases not matched to a gene: 8. Germline lookup yields CDR1 SGHTA and CDR2 FQGNSA. The CDR3 contains 13 residues. The CDR3 sequence is CASTTKGAHGYTF. DNA of the CDR3: TGTGCCAGCACCACAAAGGGGGCCCATGGCTACACCTTC.

The chain is built from TRBV5-8 and TRBJ1-5, with 7 bases fitting TRBD1. Trimming at V came to 3 bases and at J to 0 bases, leaving 3 bases not matched to a gene. This CDR3 is built from 15 residues. From germline, CDR1 is SGHTS and CDR2 YDEGEE. CDR3 DNA sequence: TGTGCCAGCAGCTCGGGACAGCATAGCAATCAGCCCCAGCATTTT. Translating gives CASSSGQHSNQPQHF.

The V gene is TRBV7-9, the J gene TRBJ1-3; maybe TRBD1 (5 bases). V was shortened by 4 bases and J by 3 bases, with 13 bases between the two germline ends. Germline CDR1 and CDR2: SEHNR and FQNEAQ (reference sequence). The CDR3 length is 15 residues. The CDR3 bases are TGTGCCAGCAGCTATGCCGCGGGGCTTGGAAACACCATATATTTT. It specifies CASSYAAGLGNTIYF.

The chain carries TRBV18 and TRBJ2-1; TRBD1 might be the D (6 bases). The CDR3 is 13 residues long. Trimming stripped 2 bases from V and 5 bases from J, with 7 bases between. In germline, CDR1 is KGHSH, CDR2 LQKENI. CDR3 sequence reads: CASSPRQDNEQFF. DNA for the CDR3: TGTGCCAGCTCACCAAGACAGGACAATGAGCAGTTCTTC. The whole variable domain, filled in from reference TRBV18 and TRBJ2-1, reads NAGVMQNPRHLVRRRGQEARLRCSPMKGHSHVYWYRQLPEEGLKFMVYLQKENIIDESGMPKERFSAEFPKEGPSILRIQQVVRGDSAAYFCASSPRQDNEQFFGPGTRLTVL.

The genes are TRBV18 and TRBJ2-7; D is possibly TRBD2 (7 bases). In germline, CDR1 is KGHSH, CDR2 LQKENI. CDR3 length equals 14 residues. Trimming removed 6 bases at V and 4 bases at J, with 16 bases between. The CDR3 nucleotides are TGTGCCAGCTCTCCTGCGGGGGCCGATTACGAGCAGTACTTC. This sequence encodes CASSPAGADYEQYF.

This chain connects TRBV14 to TRBJ2-5, with 10 bases that match TRBD1. The CDR3 runs 15 residues. Trimming took 2 bases from V and 4 from J; bases not matched to a gene: 4. Germline loops: CDR1 SGHDN, CDR2 FVKESK. The CDR3 protein is CASSQYRDRGETQYF. The CDR3 coding sequence is TGTGCCAGCAGCCAATACCGGGACAGGGGAGAGACCCAGTACTTC.

The sample holds one count of this clone. This chain connects TRBV5-6 to TRBJ1-3, with 9 nucleotides matching TRBD1. Germline CDR1 and CDR2: SGHDT and YYEEEE. There are 15 residues in the CDR3. The V segment lost 4 bases and the J segment 2 bases; nucleotides outside the gene matches: 4. CDR3 sequence reads: CASSLTGGTGNTIYF. The CDR3 coding sequence is TGTGCCAGCAGCCTCACAGGGGGCACTGGAAACACCATATATTTT.

The rearrangement links TRBV5-1 to TRBJ2-3; TRBD1 aligns across 12 bases. Germline CDR1 reads SGHRS; CDR2 reads YFSETQ. V shed 6 bases, J shed 2 bases, and the junction held 7 bases outside the gene matches. This CDR3 is built from 16 residues. CDR3 region: CASMVGQGAFTDTQYF. CDR3 in DNA: TGCGCCAGCATGGTGGGACAGGGGGCTTTCACAGATACGCAGTATTTT.

The chain recombines TRBV23-1 with TRBJ2-1; 8 positions match TRBD2. TRBV23-1 is noted as an ORF with a role that remains uncertain. This CDR3 comprises 13 residues. V shed 11 bases, J shed 5 bases, and the junction held 8 bases outside the gene matches. The CDR3 sequence: CADGGDLDNEQFF. The CDR3 nucleotides read TGCGCCGACGGGGGGGACCTCGACAATGAGCAGTTCTTC.

The chain combines TRBV4-3 with TRBJ2-7; D is perhaps TRBD2 (5 bases). CDR1 LGHNA and CDR2 YSLEER come from the germline V gene. CDR3 size: 13 residues. V was cut by 0 bases and J by 6 bases, with 9 bases left in between. CDR3 in DNA: TGCGCCAGCAGCCAAGATGTAAGCGGCGAGCAGTACTTC. This translates into CASSQDVSGEQYF.

There are a few counts of this clone. The chain joins TRBV7-9 to TRBJ1-3; D may be TRBD1 (6 bases). The V end was cut by 2 bases, the J end by 1 base, with 18 bases between. The CDR3 sequence is 18 residues long. Germline loops: CDR1 SEHNR, CDR2 FQNEAQ (reference sequence). The CDR3 sequence: CASSLLAATGRSGNTIYF. CDR3 bases: TGTGCCAGCAGCTTATTAGCAGCGACAGGTCGTTCTGGAAACACCATATATTTT. Together with reference TRBV7-9 and TRBJ1-3, the CDR3 gives the full variable domain: DTGVSQNPRHKITKRGQNVTFRCDPISEHNRLYWYRQTLGQGPEFLTYFQNEAQLEKSRLLSDRFSAERPKGSFSTLEIQRTEQGDSAMYLCASSLLAATGRSGNTIYFGEGSWLTVV.

The genes are TRBV19 and TRBJ1-3; D is unclear. This CDR3 region has 15 residues. Trimming left V 7 bases short and J 10 bases short, with 23 bases between. Looked up from germline, CDR1 is LNHDA and CDR2 is SQIVND (reference sequence). In nucleotides, the CDR3 is TGTGCCAGTACTATTGGTACACAACCCCTCGGGACCATATATTTT. Encoded protein: CASTIGTQPLGTIYF.